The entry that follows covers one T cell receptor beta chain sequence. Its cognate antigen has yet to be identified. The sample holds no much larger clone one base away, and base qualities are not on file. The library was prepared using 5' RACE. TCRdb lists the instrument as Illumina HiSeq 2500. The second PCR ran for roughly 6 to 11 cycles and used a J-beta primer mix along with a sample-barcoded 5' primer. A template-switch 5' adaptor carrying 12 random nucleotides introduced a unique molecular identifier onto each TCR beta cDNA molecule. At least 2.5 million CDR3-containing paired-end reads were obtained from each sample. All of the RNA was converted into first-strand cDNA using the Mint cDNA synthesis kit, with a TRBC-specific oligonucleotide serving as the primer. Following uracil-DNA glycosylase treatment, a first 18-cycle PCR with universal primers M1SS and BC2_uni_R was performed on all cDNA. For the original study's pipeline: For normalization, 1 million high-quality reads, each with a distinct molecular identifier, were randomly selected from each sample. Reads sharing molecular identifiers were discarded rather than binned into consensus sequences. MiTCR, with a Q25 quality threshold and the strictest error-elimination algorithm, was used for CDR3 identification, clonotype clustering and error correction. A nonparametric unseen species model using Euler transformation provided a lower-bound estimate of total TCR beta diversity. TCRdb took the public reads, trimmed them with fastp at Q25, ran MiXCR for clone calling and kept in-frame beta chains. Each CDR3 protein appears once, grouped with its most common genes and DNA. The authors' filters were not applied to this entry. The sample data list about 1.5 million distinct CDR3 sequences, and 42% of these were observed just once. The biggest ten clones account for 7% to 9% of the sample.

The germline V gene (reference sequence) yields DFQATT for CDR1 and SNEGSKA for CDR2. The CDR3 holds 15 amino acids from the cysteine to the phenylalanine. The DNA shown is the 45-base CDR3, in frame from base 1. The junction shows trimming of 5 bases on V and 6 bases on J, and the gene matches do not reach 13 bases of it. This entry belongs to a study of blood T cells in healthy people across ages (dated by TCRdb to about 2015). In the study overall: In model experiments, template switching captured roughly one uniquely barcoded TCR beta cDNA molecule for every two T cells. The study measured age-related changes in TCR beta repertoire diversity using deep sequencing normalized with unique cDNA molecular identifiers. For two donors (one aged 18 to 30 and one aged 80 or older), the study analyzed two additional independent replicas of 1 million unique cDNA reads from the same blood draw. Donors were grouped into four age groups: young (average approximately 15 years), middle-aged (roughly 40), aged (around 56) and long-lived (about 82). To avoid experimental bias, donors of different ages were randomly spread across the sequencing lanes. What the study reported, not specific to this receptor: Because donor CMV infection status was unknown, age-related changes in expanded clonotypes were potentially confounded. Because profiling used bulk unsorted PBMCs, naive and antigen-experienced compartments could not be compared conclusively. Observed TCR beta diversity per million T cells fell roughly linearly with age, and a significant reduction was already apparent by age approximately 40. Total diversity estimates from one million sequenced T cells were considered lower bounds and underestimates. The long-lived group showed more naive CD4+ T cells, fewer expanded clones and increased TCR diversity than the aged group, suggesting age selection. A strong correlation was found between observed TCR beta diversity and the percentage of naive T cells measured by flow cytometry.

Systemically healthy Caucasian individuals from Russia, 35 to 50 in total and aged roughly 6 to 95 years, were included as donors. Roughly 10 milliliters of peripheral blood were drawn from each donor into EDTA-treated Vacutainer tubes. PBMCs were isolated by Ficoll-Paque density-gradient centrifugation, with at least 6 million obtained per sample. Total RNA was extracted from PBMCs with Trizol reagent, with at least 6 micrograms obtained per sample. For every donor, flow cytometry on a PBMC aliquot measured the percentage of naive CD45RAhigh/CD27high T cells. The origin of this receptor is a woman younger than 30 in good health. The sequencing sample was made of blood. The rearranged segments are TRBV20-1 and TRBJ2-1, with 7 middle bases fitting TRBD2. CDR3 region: CSAGRGDLRVNEQFF. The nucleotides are TGCAGTGCTGGGAGGGGAGACCTAAGGGTCAATGAGCAGTTCTTC.